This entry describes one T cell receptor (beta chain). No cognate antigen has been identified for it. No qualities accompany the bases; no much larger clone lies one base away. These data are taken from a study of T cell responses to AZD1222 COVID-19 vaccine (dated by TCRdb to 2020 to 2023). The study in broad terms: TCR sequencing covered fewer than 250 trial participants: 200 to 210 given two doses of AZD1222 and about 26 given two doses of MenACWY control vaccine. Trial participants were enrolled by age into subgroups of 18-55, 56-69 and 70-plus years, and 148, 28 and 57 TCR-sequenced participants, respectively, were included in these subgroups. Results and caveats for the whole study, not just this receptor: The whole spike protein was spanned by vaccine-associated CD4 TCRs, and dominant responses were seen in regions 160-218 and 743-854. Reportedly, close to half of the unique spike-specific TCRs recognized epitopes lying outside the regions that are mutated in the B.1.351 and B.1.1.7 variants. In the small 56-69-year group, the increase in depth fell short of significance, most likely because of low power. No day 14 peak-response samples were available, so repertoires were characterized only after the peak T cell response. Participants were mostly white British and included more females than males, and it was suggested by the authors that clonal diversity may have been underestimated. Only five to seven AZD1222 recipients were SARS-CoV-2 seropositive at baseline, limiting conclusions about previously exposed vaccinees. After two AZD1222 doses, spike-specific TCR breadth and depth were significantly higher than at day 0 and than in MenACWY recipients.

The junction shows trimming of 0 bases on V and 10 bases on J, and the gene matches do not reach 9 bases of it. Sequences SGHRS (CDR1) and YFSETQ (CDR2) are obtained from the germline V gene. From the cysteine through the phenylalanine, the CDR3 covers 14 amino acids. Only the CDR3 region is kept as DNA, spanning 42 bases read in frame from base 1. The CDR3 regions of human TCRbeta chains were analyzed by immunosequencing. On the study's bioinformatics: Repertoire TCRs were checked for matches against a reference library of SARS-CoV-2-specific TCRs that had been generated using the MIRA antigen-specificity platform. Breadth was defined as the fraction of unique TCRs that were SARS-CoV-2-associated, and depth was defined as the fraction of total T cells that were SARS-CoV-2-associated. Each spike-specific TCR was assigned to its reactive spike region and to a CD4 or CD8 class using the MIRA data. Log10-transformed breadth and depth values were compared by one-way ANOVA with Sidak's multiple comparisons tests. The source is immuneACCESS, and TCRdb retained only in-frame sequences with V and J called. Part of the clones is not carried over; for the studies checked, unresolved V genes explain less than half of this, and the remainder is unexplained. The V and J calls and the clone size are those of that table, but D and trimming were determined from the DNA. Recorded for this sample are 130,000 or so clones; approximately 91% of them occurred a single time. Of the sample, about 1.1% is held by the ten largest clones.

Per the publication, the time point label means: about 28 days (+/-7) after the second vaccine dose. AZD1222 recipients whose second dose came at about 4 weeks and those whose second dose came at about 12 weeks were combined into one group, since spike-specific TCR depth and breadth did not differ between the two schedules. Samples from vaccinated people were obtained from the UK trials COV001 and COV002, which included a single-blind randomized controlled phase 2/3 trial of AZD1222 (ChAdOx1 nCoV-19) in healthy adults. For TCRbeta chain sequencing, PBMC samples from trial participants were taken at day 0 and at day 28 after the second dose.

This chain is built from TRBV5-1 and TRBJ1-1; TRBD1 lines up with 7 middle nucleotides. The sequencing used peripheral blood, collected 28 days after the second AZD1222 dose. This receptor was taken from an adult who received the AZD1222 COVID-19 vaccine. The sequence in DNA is TGCGCCAGCAGCTTGGGGACACAGGGGATCCGAGCTTTCTTT. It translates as CASSLGTQGIRAFF.